This entry lists 22 T cell receptor beta chains sequenced from one sample in a study of CD8+CD57+ T cells in acquired aplastic anemia. CDR3 and TCR beta VDJ profiling relied on a genomic DNA template. One entry per CDR3 protein, called by TCRdb with MiXCR from the reads. The sample consists of 150,000 to 200,000 distinct CDR3 sequences, about 64% of them appearing once. The source material was sorted CD4+, CD8+, or CD8+CD57+ T cells (not recorded which) from PBMCs. The receptors originated from a human donor with severe aplastic anemia or a healthy control (not recorded which).

The CDR3 region has the DNA TGTGCCACCGGACGGGAGGGGTACAATGAGCAGTTCTTC. Translating it yields CATGREGYNEQFF. The chain uses TRBV24-1 and TRBJ2-1, with TRBD2 matching over 8 bases. CDR1 and CDR2 from the germline V gene are KGHDR and SFDVKD. This CDR3 spans 13 amino acids. V was clipped by 9 bases and J by 4 bases; unmatched bases: 4.

The rearrangement uses TRBV10-3 and TRBJ2-1; D unclear. The CDR3 consists of 11 residues. Germline lookup yields CDR1 ENHRY and CDR2 SYGVKD. Trimming pared 8 bases from V and 6 bases from J, leaving 8 bases between. The CDR3 reads CAILRVNEQFF. Written as DNA, the CDR3 is TGTGCCATCCTCCGGGTCAATGAGCAGTTCTTC.

The gene calls are TRBV7-9 and TRBJ2-1; 8 nucleotides match TRBD2. The ends lost 6 bases at V and 1 base at J; junction bases unmatched: 8. This CDR3 contains 16 residues. The germline V gene has CDR1 SEHNR and CDR2 FQNEAQ (reference sequence). The CDR3 DNA reads as TGTGCCAGCAGTTCAAGCGGGAGAGGGTCCTACAATGAGCAGTTCTTC. This gives the protein CASSSSGRGSYNEQFF.

V gene TRBV19 combines with J gene TRBJ1-5; D is perhaps TRBD1 (5 bases). The CDR3 runs 17 residues. The germline V and J ends were trimmed by 7 bases and 0 bases, with 19 bases remaining between them. In germline, CDR1 is LNHDA, CDR2 SQIVND (reference sequence). The CDR3 sequence: CASIAGGAGYSNQPQHF. The CDR3 DNA sequence: TGTGCCAGTATTGCGGGTGGGGCCGGGTATAGCAATCAGCCCCAGCATTTT.

The rearrangement uses TRBV11-1 and TRBJ2-7, with no clear D. Trimming stripped 4 bases from V and 3 bases from J, with 13 bases between. This CDR3 comprises 14 residues. Germline loops: CDR1 SGHAT, CDR2 FQDESV (reference sequence). The CDR3 bases are TGTGCCAGCAGCTCTTCCCACGGCGGCTACGAGCAGTACTTC. Protein: CASSSSHGGYEQYF. Based on the CDR3 plus reference TRBV11-1 and TRBJ2-7, the full variable domain is EAEVAQSPRYKITEKSQAVAFWCDPISGHATLYWYRQILGQGPELLVQFQDESVVDDSQLPKDRFSAERLKGVDSTLKIQPAELGDSAMYLCASSSSHGGYEQYFGPGTRLTVT.

The genes are TRBV7-2 and TRBJ2-5, with D uncertain. V gave up 6 bases and J gave up 3 bases, with 8 bases separating them. There are 12 residues in the CDR3. Germline assignment: CDR1 SGHTA and CDR2 FQGNSA. The CDR3 DNA reads as TGTGCCAGCAGATCCGACGAAGAGACCCAGTACTTC. Translated, it gives CASRSDEETQYF.

This clonotype was recorded at least ten times. This chain connects TRBV5-6 to TRBJ2-6, with D unresolved. The CDR3 is 17 amino acids. Trimming removed 0 bases from V and 4 bases from J, with 14 bases in between. Germline-derived CDR1 and CDR2 are SGHDT and YYEEEE. The CDR3 DNA sequence: TGTGCCAGCAGCTTGGGGCGGAGTTGGGGAGGGGCCAACGTCCTGACTTTC. This codes for CASSLGRSWGGANVLTF.

A note on this clonotype: Germline is not matched at one junction end, which may reflect a read error. This chain joins TRBV29-1 and TRBJ2-7; TRBD2 might be the D (6 bases). This CDR3 comprises 15 residues. CDR1 SQVTM and CDR2 ANQGSEA come from the germline V gene. The CDR3 protein is CSIEDPAGGYYEQYF. Written as DNA, the CDR3 is TGCAGCATTGAGGATCCAGCGGGCGGCTACTACGAGCAGTACTTC.

The rearrangement links TRBV20-1 to TRBJ2-5, with TRBD2 matching 9 bases. The CDR3 runs 14 residues. The germline V gene encodes CDR1 DFQATT and CDR2 SNEGSKA (reference sequence). V lost 3 bases to trimming and J lost 1 base; unmatched junction nucleotides: 3. The CDR3 sequence: CSARLAGFQETQYF. Here the CDR3 DNA reads TGCAGTGCTAGGCTAGCGGGGTTCCAAGAGACCCAGTACTTC.

The chain has TRBV19 and TRBJ2-5, with 11 bases lining up with TRBD2. Losses at the gene ends were 3 bases for V and 4 bases for J; bases not matched to a gene: 4. Germline V gene lookup returns CDR1 LNHDA and CDR2 SQIVND (reference sequence). This CDR3 region has 15 residues. CDR3 sequence: CASSIGLAGGETQYF. DNA for the CDR3: TGTGCCAGTAGTATTGGGCTAGCGGGGGGAGAGACCCAGTACTTC.

This clonotype has ten or more counts. The chain links TRBV19 to TRBJ2-1; 10 nucleotides match TRBD2. Germline CDR1 and CDR2: LNHDA and SQIVND (reference sequence). J was trimmed by 7 bases and V by 1 base; bases with no gene match: 4. The CDR3 sequence is 15 residues long. The CDR3 is CASSIVAGGLNEQFF. In DNA, the CDR3 is TGTGCCAGTAGTATAGTAGCGGGGGGTCTTAATGAGCAGTTCTTC.

The chain couples TRBV7-9 to TRBJ1-2; tentatively, D is TRBD1 (5 bases). The V gene lost 2 bases and the J gene lost 4 bases, with 11 bases spanning the gap. The CDR3 is 14 residues long. From germline, CDR1 is SEHNR and CDR2 FQNEAQ (reference sequence). CDR3 loop: CASSLSSGGYGYTF. The CDR3 region has the DNA TGTGCCAGCAGCTTATCCTCGGGGGGCTATGGCTACACCTTC. The entire variable domain, with the rest obtained from reference TRBV7-9 and TRBJ1-2, is as follows: DTGVSQNPRHKITKRGQNVTFRCDPISEHNRLYWYRQTLGQGPEFLTYFQNEAQLEKSRLLSDRFSAERPKGSFSTLEIQRTEQGDSAMYLCASSLSSGGYGYTFGSGTRLTVV.

The chain has TRBV4-3 and TRBJ2-3; no firm D call. CDR3 size: 15 residues. The V gene's germline CDR1 is LGHNA and CDR2 YSLEER. V lost 3 bases and J lost 3, with 13 bases in between. The CDR3 nucleotides are TGCGCCAGCAGCCAGTCAAAGACGACGACAGATACGCAGTATTTT. Protein product: CASSQSKTTTDTQYF.

The chain joins TRBV24-1 to TRBJ2-1; D gene uncertain. Trimming pared 4 bases from V and 4 bases from J, leaving 4 bases between. This CDR3 has 12 amino acids. The germline V gene has CDR1 KGHDR and CDR2 SFDVKD. CDR3 in amino acids: CATSDQYNEQFF. CDR3 in DNA: TGTGCCACCAGTGACCAATACAATGAGCAGTTCTTC.

The chain carries TRBV9 and TRBJ2-1, with 11 nucleotides matching TRBD2. The CDR3 spans 14 residues. V was pared by 2 bases and J by 10 bases, with 5 bases of the junction left unmatched. Germline lookup yields CDR1 SGDLS and CDR2 YYNGEE. The CDR3 is CASSVTSGVGEQFF. The CDR3 region has the DNA TGTGCCAGCAGCGTGACTAGCGGGGTAGGCGAGCAGTTCTTC.

This sequence joins TRBV19 and TRBJ1-5; D call uncertain. Trimming took 3 bases from V and 5 from J, leaving 8 bases between them. Germline V gene sequence: CDR1 LNHDA, CDR2 SQIVND (reference sequence). The CDR3 sequence is 13 residues long. CDR3 sequence (DNA): TGTGCCAGTAGTATTCGAGGTTATCAGCCCCAGCATTTT. Translating gives CASSIRGYQPQHF.

The CDR3 spells CASSPEGWALHF. In DNA form, the CDR3 reads TGTGCCAGTAGTCCAGAAGGGTGGGCCCTCCACTTT. This chain uses TRBV19 with TRBJ1-6, with D hard to call. The CDR3 runs 12 residues. CDR1 is LNHDA and CDR2 is SQIVND in the germline V gene (reference sequence). Trimming took off 5 bases at V and 14 bases at J, with 13 bases between the two ends.

V is TRBV7-6 and J is TRBJ1-6; tentatively, D is TRBD1 (5 bases). Trimming removed 9 bases at V and 7 bases at J, with 13 bases between. CDR3 length: 13 residues. The germline V gene has CDR1 SGHVS and CDR2 FNYEAQ. CDR3 loop: CASTGAANSPLHF. For the CDR3, the DNA is TGTGCCAGTACTGGGGCAGCCAATTCACCCCTCCACTTT.

This clonotype appeared many times. The V call is TRBV7-2, the J call TRBJ1-5; D gene ambiguous. This CDR3 contains 14 residues. CDR1 SGHTA and CDR2 FQGNSA come from the germline V gene. Trimming pared 1 base from V and 2 bases from J, leaving 6 bases between. CDR3 loop: CASSLGFGNQPQHF. The DNA of the CDR3 is TGTGCCAGCAGCTTAGGGTTTGGCAATCAGCCCCAGCATTTT.

This clonotype was observed at least ten times. The V and J genes are TRBV3-1 and TRBJ1-2; D uncertain. Trimming left V 0 bases short and J 5 bases short, with 10 bases between. Germline V gene lookup returns CDR1 LGHDT and CDR2 YNNKEL (reference sequence). The CDR3 is 14 amino acids. The CDR3 protein is CASSQDRIGYGYTF. The CDR3 nucleotides read TGTGCCAGCAGCCAAGATAGAATAGGGTATGGCTACACCTTC.

Comments on this clonotype: One end of the junction varies from germline; a read error may be responsible. The chain uses TRBV5-4 and TRBJ1-6; D ambiguous. The CDR3 runs 16 residues. Germline-derived CDR1 and CDR2 are SGHNT and YYREEE (reference sequence). The CDR3 sequence is CASSQDWTSYNSPLHF. In DNA form, the CDR3 reads TGCGCCAGCAGCCAAGACTGGACCTCCTATAATTCACCCCTCCACTTT. Based on the CDR3 plus reference TRBV5-4 and TRBJ1-6, the full variable domain is ETGVTQSPTHLIKTRGQQVTLRCSSQSGHNTVSWYQQALGQGPQFIFQYYREEENGRGNFPPRFSGLQFPNYSSELNVNALELDDSALYLCASSQDWTSYNSPLHFGNGTRLTVT.

The chain uses TRBV20-1 and TRBJ1-2; D unclear. This CDR3 spans 10 amino acids. Germline-derived CDR1 and CDR2 are DFQATT and SNEGSKA (reference sequence). Trimming took off 3 bases at V and 7 bases at J, with 6 bases between the two ends. CDR3 loop: CSASVIGYTF. The CDR3 DNA is TGCAGTGCTAGTGTTATTGGCTACACCTTC.